The TCR beta chain described here comes from a study of blood T cell repertoires in COVID-19. Turning to the study itself: Donors in the United States, Italy and Spain gave samples during acute or convalescent COVID-19. T cells, B-cell-depleted T cells, or PBMCs provided the cDNA or gDNA that served as material.

In the source study's methods: Using reference gene primer amplification, nucleated cell counts were estimated. The protocol was immunoSEQ multiplex PCR, while the TCRdb copy is restricted to in-frame clones and leaves out a portion. D and trimming come from the DNA, and the V and J calls and clone size come from that table. Among about 200,000 clones listed, about 84% were seen once. The CDR3 runs 14 residues. Deletions cut 0 bases from V and 4 bases from J, with 9 bases between. Germline V CDR1 and CDR2: LGHDT, YNNKEL (reference sequence). The gene calls are TRBV3-1 (or the pseudogene TRBV3-2) and TRBJ1-2; D is possibly TRBD1 (5 bases). The sequence came from a human donor in a cohort sampled during active COVID-19. Sequencing was performed on peripheral blood. Here the CDR3 reads CASSQDTQVYGYTF. CDR3 coding DNA: TGTGCCAGCAGCCAAGATACACAGGTCTATGGCTACACCTTC.